This TCR beta chain was identified during a study of early T cells in non-severe SARS-CoV-2 infection. TCRdb re-called the 5' RACE reads with MiXCR, one entry per CDR3 protein. Counted here are 30,000 to 45,000 distinct CDR3 sequences, around 5% occurring once; the ten biggest clones make up approximately 30%. This clonotype was seen many times. The sequence came from an adult who was a healthcare worker with PCR-confirmed SARS-CoV-2 infection or an uninfected control (not recorded which). What was sequenced was whole blood.

CDR3 sequence (DNA): TGTGCCAGCAGCCGAGGACTAGCGGGAGGCTCCTACAATGAGCAGTTCTTC. The encoded protein is CASSRGLAGGSYNEQFF. The chain recombines TRBV14 with TRBJ2-1; 14 nucleotides align to TRBD2. V was clipped by 4 bases and J by 0 bases; unmatched bases: 2. Germline-derived CDR1 and CDR2 are SGHDN and FVKESK. The CDR3 loop spans 17 amino acids.